The present entry profiles one T cell receptor beta chain with its context. The antigen remains unidentified. This entry is derived from a study of OX40 agonist ivuxolimab in advanced cancers. Study-level results: Some nonresponders also had low normalized T-cell clonal expansion.

The CDR3 totals 16 residues. The germline V and J ends were trimmed by 2 bases and 0 bases, with 9 bases remaining between them. CDR1 is SGHDT, CDR2 YYEEEE, per germline. The method was immunoSEQ multiplex PCR; TCRdb's version includes in-frame clones alone and lacks a portion of them. The table has about 98,000 clones, around 94% seen once. The chain carries TRBV5-6 and TRBJ1-6; D gene uncertain. The material was CD4+ or CD8+ T cells sorted from blood, obtained in a trial of the OX40 agonist ivuxolimab. The sequence was obtained from an adult with an advanced solid tumor such as melanoma, head and neck, liver or kidney cancer. The CDR3 nucleotides are TGTGCCAGCAGCTTTGGAGGGAGCTCCTATAATTCACCCCTCCACTTT. Translated: CASSFGGSSYNSPLHF.